Presented here are 16 T cell receptor beta chains from one specimen sequenced in a study of coeliac disease. Clones were sequenced by immunoSEQ multiplex PCR, and TCRdb holds only the in-frame ones, with some missing. The data show about 4,800 clones, around 79% seen once. The sample consisted of lamina propria lymphocytes from the gut. The origin of the receptors is a woman between 18 and 30 years old with active celiac disease.

CDR3 in DNA: TGTGCCAGCAGCGTCAACGGCTACGAGCAGTACTTC. This translates into CASSVNGYEQYF. This chain connects TRBV7-9 to TRBJ2-7, with D unclear. The CDR3 spans 12 residues. CDR1 and CDR2 from the germline V gene are SEHNR and FQNEAQ (reference sequence). V dropped 5 bases and J dropped 3 bases, with 8 bases sitting between them. Variable domain in full (rest from reference TRBV7-9 and TRBJ2-7): DTGVSQNPRHKITKRGQNVTFRCDPISEHNRLYWYRQTLGQGPEFLTYFQNEAQLEKSRLLSDRFSAERPKGSFSTLEIQRTEQGDSAMYLCASSVNGYEQYFGPGTRLTVT.

The chain has TRBV7-9 and TRBJ2-1; 12 bases line up with TRBD2. The CDR3 length is 16 residues. The trim removed 3 bases at V and 7 bases at J, leaving 7 bases unmatched. The germline CDR1 and CDR2 sequences are SEHNR and FQNEAQ (reference sequence). The CDR3 spells CASSFPLAGGPNEQFF. The CDR3 bases are TGTGCCAGCAGCTTTCCTCTAGCGGGAGGGCCTAATGAGCAGTTCTTC.

The rearrangement links TRBV11-2 to TRBJ2-1; 9 positions agree with TRBD2. This CDR3 comprises 15 residues. Germline CDR1 reads SGHAT; CDR2 reads FQNNGV. V lost 6 bases, J lost 2 bases, and 5 bases stayed unmatched. The CDR3 coding sequence is TGTGCCAGCAGGGGCTTAGCGGGAGCCTACAATGAGCAGTTCTTC. It codes for CASRGLAGAYNEQFF.

The J gene is TRBJ2-1, the V gene TRBV29-1; 8 bases match TRBD1. The CDR3 is 10 amino acids. The trim removed 7 bases at V and 8 bases at J, leaving 1 base unmatched. The V gene's germline CDR1 is SQVTM and CDR2 ANQGSEA. In nucleotides, the CDR3 is TGCAGCGGGGGACAGGATGAGCAGTTCTTC. It translates to CSGGQDEQFF.

V and J are TRBV10-3 and TRBJ2-7, with 12 bases that match TRBD2. V was pared by 0 bases and J by 3 bases, with 3 bases of the junction left unmatched. The CDR3 length is 16 residues. Germline CDR1 and CDR2: ENHRY and SYGVKD. The CDR3 DNA sequence: TGTGCCATCAGTGAGTCCACTAGCGGGAGGTTCTACGAGCAGTACTTC. Amino acids: CAISESTSGRFYEQYF.

The chain couples TRBV13 to TRBJ2-7; possibly TRBD2 for D (5 bases). Germline CDR1 reads PRHDT; CDR2 reads FYEKMQ (reference sequence). This CDR3 contains 14 residues. Trimming removed 0 bases at V and 3 bases at J, with 9 bases between. CDR3 sequence reads: CASSLGAAFYEQYF. DNA for the CDR3: TGTGCCAGCAGCTTAGGAGCGGCTTTCTACGAGCAGTACTTC.

In nucleotides, the CDR3 is TGTGCCAGCTCACCCACAGGGACAGCCAATGAGCAGTTCTTC. It codes for CASSPTGTANEQFF. The gene calls are TRBV18 and TRBJ2-1; 7 nucleotides match TRBD1. The CDR3 has 14 residues. CDR1 and CDR2 from the germline V gene are KGHSH and LQKENI. V lost 3 bases, J lost 6 bases, and 5 bases stayed unmatched.

J is TRBJ1-1 and V is TRBV29-1; TRBD1 is a possible D gene (5 bases). Per the germline V gene, CDR1 is SQVTM and CDR2 is ANQGSEA. The CDR3 extends over 13 amino acids. V was pared by 7 bases and J by 5 bases, with 17 bases between. The CDR3 loop reads CSGGHHGSTEAFF. For the CDR3, the DNA is TGCAGCGGCGGACACCACGGTTCGACTGAAGCTTTCTTT.

The chain has TRBV9 and TRBJ1-2, with 7 positions matching TRBD1. There are 16 residues in the CDR3. V trimming: 0 bases; J trimming: 4 bases; junction bases outside the gene matches: 9. Germline CDR1 reads SGDLS; CDR2 reads YYNGEE. The CDR3 loop reads CASSVAGQTASYGYTF. The CDR3 DNA is TGTGCCAGCAGCGTAGCGGGACAGACCGCTTCCTATGGCTACACCTTC.

The chain joins TRBV7-9 to TRBJ2-7; 8 nucleotides line up with TRBD1. The CDR3 is 16 residues long. Looked up from germline, CDR1 is SEHNR and CDR2 is FQNEAQ (reference sequence). V lost 3 bases and J lost 7; bases outside the gene matches: 14. The CDR3 bases are TGTGCCAGCAGCTTCCAATTAGCGACAGGGGCGCGGGAGCAGTACTTC. It codes for CASSFQLATGAREQYF. The full variable domain, its missing parts supplied by reference TRBV7-9 and TRBJ2-7, is DTGVSQNPRHKITKRGQNVTFRCDPISEHNRLYWYRQTLGQGPEFLTYFQNEAQLEKSRLLSDRFSAERPKGSFSTLEIQRTEQGDSAMYLCASSFQLATGAREQYFGPGTRLTVT.

J is TRBJ1-2 and V is TRBV18; TRBD1 matches 8 bases. The germline CDR1 and CDR2 sequences are KGHSH and LQKENI. The CDR3 length is 13 residues. J was trimmed by 4 bases and V by 4 bases; bases with no gene match: 2. The CDR3 is CASSLGQGYGYTF. The CDR3 DNA is TGTGCCAGCTCACTCGGACAGGGCTATGGCTACACCTTC.

The gene calls are TRBV5-1 and TRBJ1-1, with 7 nucleotides matching TRBD1. With V trimmed by 0 bases and J by 1 base, 3 bases remained unmatched. Germline V lookup: CDR1 SGHRS, CDR2 YFSETQ. The CDR3 extends over 15 amino acids. The CDR3 loop reads CASSLGQGWNTEAFF. CDR3 coding DNA: TGCGCCAGCAGCTTGGGACAGGGATGGAACACTGAAGCTTTCTTT.

CDR3 in DNA: TGCGCCAGCAGCGAGACAGGGGGCTACTATGGCTACACCTTC. It yields the protein CASSETGGYYGYTF. The V and J genes are TRBV10-2 and TRBJ1-2; TRBD1 matches at 10 bases. CDR3 size: 14 residues. Trimming at V came to 6 bases and at J to 3 bases, leaving 4 bases not matched to a gene. The germline V gene has CDR1 WSHSY and CDR2 SAAADI.

The rearrangement links TRBV15 to TRBJ2-5; D gene uncertain. Germline CDR1 LNHNV, CDR2 YYDKDF (reference sequence). The V end was cut by 3 bases, the J end by 0 bases, with 8 bases between. The CDR3 runs to 14 residues. Written as DNA, the CDR3 is TGTGCCACCAGCAGTCCCCGGTACCAAGAGACCCAGTACTTC. Residues: CATSSPRYQETQYF.

Remarks on this clone: At the DNA level, this CDR3 is encoded by other sequences in the same sample as well. The rearrangement joins TRBV5-1 to TRBJ2-5, with D perhaps matching TRBD1 (6 bases). The CDR3 extends over 14 amino acids. Trimming stripped 4 bases from V and 5 bases from J, with 15 bases between. Germline V gives CDR1 SGHRS, CDR2 YFSETQ. The CDR3 sequence is CASSLQGLRETQYF. Written as DNA, the CDR3 is TGCGCCAGCAGCCTCCAGGGGCTCCGGGAGACCCAGTACTTC. The full variable domain, with the rest looked up from reference TRBV5-1 and TRBJ2-5, is KAGVTQTPRYLIKTRGQQVTLSCSPISGHRSVSWYQQTPGQGLQFLFEYFSETQRNKGNFPGRFSGRQFSNSRSEMNVSTLELGDSALYLCASSLQGLRETQYFGPGTRLLVL.

The V call is TRBV29-1, the J call TRBJ2-7; D might be TRBD2 (5 bases). Germline V gene sequence: CDR1 SQVTM, CDR2 ANQGSEA. Trimming pared 1 base from V and 2 bases from J, leaving 9 bases between. The CDR3 is 13 amino acids. CDR3 in DNA: TGCAGCGTTGAAGCGGGGTTCACCTACGAGCAGTACTTC. Translating it yields CSVEAGFTYEQYF.